This TCR beta chain is from a study of T cell changes during pregnancy in multiple sclerosis. TCRdb's copy holds only in-frame clones and misses some; the assay was immunoSEQ multiplex PCR. The sample yields approximately 25,000 clones, around 90% seen once. CDR3 length equals 13 residues. Trimming cost V 5 bases and J 6 bases, with 13 bases left between them. CDR1 is SGHDN, CDR2 FVKESK, per germline. V gene TRBV14 combines with J gene TRBJ1-2, with D maybe TRBD1 (6 bases). The clonotype was recovered from a female donor in good health, enrolled as a control in a pregnancy study. Material: CD4+ T cells from peripheral blood mononuclear cells, obtained in the first trimester of pregnancy. The CDR3 here is CASSKRQADGYTF. The CDR3 nucleotides read TGTGCCAGCAGCAAACGACAGGCGGATGGCTACACCTTC.